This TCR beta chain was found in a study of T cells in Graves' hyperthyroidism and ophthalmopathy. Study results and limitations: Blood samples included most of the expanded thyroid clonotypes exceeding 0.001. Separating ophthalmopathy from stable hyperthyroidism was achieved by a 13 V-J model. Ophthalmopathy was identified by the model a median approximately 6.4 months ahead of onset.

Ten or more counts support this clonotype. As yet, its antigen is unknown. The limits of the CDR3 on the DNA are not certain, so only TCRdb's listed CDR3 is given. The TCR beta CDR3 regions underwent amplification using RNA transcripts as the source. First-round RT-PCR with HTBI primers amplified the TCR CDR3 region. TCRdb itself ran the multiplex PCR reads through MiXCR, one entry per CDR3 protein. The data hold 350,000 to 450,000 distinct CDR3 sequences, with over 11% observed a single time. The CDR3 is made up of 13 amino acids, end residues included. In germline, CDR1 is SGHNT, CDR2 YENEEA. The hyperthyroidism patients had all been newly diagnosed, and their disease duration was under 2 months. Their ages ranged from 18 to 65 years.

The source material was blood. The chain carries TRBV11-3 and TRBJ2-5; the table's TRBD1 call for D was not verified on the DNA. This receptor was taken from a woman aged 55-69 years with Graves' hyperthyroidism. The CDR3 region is CASTSGQGETQYF.